This paragraph reports one TCR beta chain. Its antigen is not identified. The Oncomine TCR Beta short-read assay was applied to DNA of cultured CD4+ T cells. TCRdb re-analysed the PCR reads in MiXCR, keeping a single row per CDR3 protein. The sample has some 16,000 distinct CDR3 sequences; about 43% are singletons. Germline V gives CDR1 DFQATT, CDR2 SNEGSKA (reference sequence). Trimming took off 0 bases at V and 4 bases at J, with 13 bases between the two ends. The CDR3 totals 15 residues. This entry comes from a study of vaccination and CD4 T cells after COVID-19. Treatment reported: approximately nine-day PBMC culture with coronavirus spike peptide pools or control peptides (ViraFEST assay).

The chain joins TRBV20-1 to TRBJ1-5, with D perhaps matching TRBD1 (6 bases). Specimen: CD4+ T cells from blood, cultured in vitro, collected after SARS-CoV-2 vaccination. The clonotype comes from a human donor who had recovered from COVID-19. CDR3 nucleotides: TGCAGTGCTAGAGATCGGGGACACCTTAATCAGCCCCAGCATTTT. As protein: CSARDRGHLNQPQHF.